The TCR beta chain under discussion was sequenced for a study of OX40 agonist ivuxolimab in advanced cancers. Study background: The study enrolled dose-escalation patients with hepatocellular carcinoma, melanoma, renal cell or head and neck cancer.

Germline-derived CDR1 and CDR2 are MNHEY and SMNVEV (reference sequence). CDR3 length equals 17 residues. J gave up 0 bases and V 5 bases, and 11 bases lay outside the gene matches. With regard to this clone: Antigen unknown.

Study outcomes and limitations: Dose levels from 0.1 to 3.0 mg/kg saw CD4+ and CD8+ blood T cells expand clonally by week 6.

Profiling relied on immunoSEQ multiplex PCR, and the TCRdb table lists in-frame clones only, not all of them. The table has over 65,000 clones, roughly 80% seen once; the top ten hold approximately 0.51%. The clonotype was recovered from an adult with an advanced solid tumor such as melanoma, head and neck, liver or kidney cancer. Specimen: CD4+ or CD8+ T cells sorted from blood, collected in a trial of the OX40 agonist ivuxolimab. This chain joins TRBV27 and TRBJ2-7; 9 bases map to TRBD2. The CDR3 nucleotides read TGTGCCAGCAGTCAAGAACTGACTAGCGGATCCTCCTACGAGCAGTACTTC. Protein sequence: CASSQELTSGSSYEQYF.